The 27 T cell receptor beta chains in this list originate from one sample, sequenced in a study of T cell repertoires in cytomegalovirus infection. From the reads, TCRdb called clonotypes with MiXCR, one entry per CDR3 protein. The sample carries hundreds of thousands of distinct CDR3 sequences, 20% to 25% recorded once. The sequencing sample was made of CD8+ T cells from PBMCs. These receptors were collected from a human donor in good health (CMV status not recorded). Some clones in this sample may be carry-over from other donors' samples.

CDR3 nucleotides: TGTGCCAGAAGTGGCGGAGCCTACGAGCAGTACGTC. It encodes CARSGGAYEQYV. This rearrangement joins TRBV25-1 to TRBJ2-7; no clear D gene. CDR3 length: 12 residues. Germline CDR1 and CDR2: MGHDK and SYGVNS.

The sample holds many counts of this clonotype. CDR3 sequence (DNA): TGTGCCAGCAGTTTTCGGACATCGGGCGATGGCTACACCTTC. Amino acid sequence: CASSFRTSGDGYTF. The chain recombines TRBV12-3 or TRBV12-4 with TRBJ1-2; D is possibly TRBD1 (5 bases). The CDR3 has 14 amino acids. The germline V and J ends were trimmed by 3 bases and 6 bases, with 14 bases remaining between them.

There are a few counts of this clonotype. This chain connects TRBV7-8 to TRBJ2-1; D might be TRBD2 (6 bases). CDR3 size: 15 residues. The germline gives CDR1 SGHVS, CDR2 FQNEAQ. V was pared by 0 bases and J by 11 bases, with 17 bases between. The CDR3: CASSLAGASGVQQFF. CDR3 in DNA: TGTGCCAGCAGCTTAGCTGGGGCCTCGGGAGTTCAGCAGTTCTTC.

This clonotype showed up many times. The chain has TRBV7-2 and TRBJ2-7; 7 bases fit TRBD1. CDR1 and CDR2 (germline): SGHTA, FQGNSA. V shed 2 bases, J shed 0 bases, and the junction held 7 bases outside the gene matches. This CDR3 is built from 16 residues. CDR3 protein: CASSLNRGTLSYEQYV. In nucleotides, the CDR3 is TGTGCCAGCAGCTTAAACAGGGGCACCCTCTCCTACGAGCAGTACGTC.

This clonotype was counted many times. This rearrangement joins TRBV7-6 to TRBJ2-4; D possibly corresponds to TRBD2 (6 bases). Looked up from germline, CDR1 is SGHVS and CDR2 is FNYEAQ. CDR3 length equals 16 residues. V dropped 5 bases and J dropped 1 base, with 15 bases sitting between them. In nucleotides, the CDR3 is TGTGCCAGCAGCCCTGGGACTGCTCTGGCCAAAAACATTCAGTACTTC. This gives the protein CASSPGTALAKNIQYF.

This clonotype was seen only a few times. The CDR3 region is CAISEYAGGAYNEQFF. CDR3 in DNA: TGTGCCATCAGTGAGTATGCGGGTGGCGCCTACAATGAGCAGTTCTTC. The chain employs TRBV10-3 and TRBJ2-1; tentatively, D is TRBD2 (5 bases). Looked up from germline, CDR1 is ENHRY and CDR2 is SYGVKD. V lost 1 base and J lost 2, with 12 bases in between. The CDR3 runs 16 residues.

The rearrangement joins TRBV6-6 to TRBJ2-5; either TRBD1 or TRBD2 may fit D (6 bases each). V shed 7 bases and J shed 3 bases, with 12 bases lying between them. This CDR3 contains 13 residues. Germline CDR1 reads MNHNY; CDR2 reads SVGAGI (reference sequence). In nucleotides, the CDR3 is TGTGCCAGCATCGAGGGGGGAGAAGAGACCCAGTACTTC. This encodes CASIEGGEETQYF.

This chain uses TRBV2 with TRBJ2-3, with 9 bases fitting TRBD2. The germline CDR1 and CDR2 sequences are SNHLY and FYNNEI. The CDR3 runs 15 residues. V was pared by 5 bases and J by 2 bases, with 5 bases of the junction left unmatched. Here the CDR3 DNA reads TGTGCCAGCAGTCAGGGACTAGCTCACACAGATACGCAGTATTTT. This codes for CASSQGLAHTDTQYF. The entire variable domain, with the rest obtained from reference TRBV2 and TRBJ2-3, is as follows: EPEVTQTPSHQVTQMGQEVILRCVPISNHLYFYWYRQILGQKVEFLVSFYNNEISEKSEIFDDQFSVERPDGSNFTLKIRSTKLEDSAMYFCASSQGLAHTDTQYFGPGTRLTVL.

This clonotype was counted many times. The chain employs TRBV28 and TRBJ1-3; 9 nucleotides agree with TRBD1. The CDR3 loop spans 14 amino acids. Germline CDR1 is MDHEN and CDR2 is SYDVKM. After removal of 6 bases from V and 4 bases from J, the junction contained 4 bases not matched to a gene. For the CDR3, the DNA is TGTGCCAGCAGAAACAGGGGGCGAGGAAACACCATATATTTT. This codes for CASRNRGRGNTIYF.

The chain employs TRBV10-3 and TRBJ2-7, with 10 bases that match TRBD2. The J segment lost 3 bases and the V segment lost 3 bases, leaving 5 bases of the junction unmatched. The CDR3 is made up of 15 amino acids. The germline V gene has CDR1 ENHRY and CDR2 SYGVKD. The CDR3: CAISETASGGYEQYV. In DNA form, the CDR3 reads TGTGCCATCAGTGAAACGGCTAGCGGGGGCTACGAGCAGTACGTC.

The chain has TRBV19 and TRBJ1-2; TRBD1 matches at 12 bases. The CDR3 sequence is 17 residues long. The germline CDR1 and CDR2 sequences are LNHDA and SQIVND (reference sequence). V gave up 3 bases and J gave up 0 bases; unmatched junction bases: 5. CDR3: CASSIRGQGAANYGYTF. The CDR3 coding sequence is TGTGCCAGTAGTATTAGGGGACAGGGGGCGGCTAACTATGGCTACACCTTC.

The table lists this clonotype with a few counts. V and J are TRBV27 and TRBJ1-1; 7 bases are a match to TRBD1. The V gene's germline CDR1 is MNHEY and CDR2 SMNVEV (reference sequence). V shed 5 bases and J 4 bases; nucleotides not matched to a gene: 7. The length of the CDR3 is 14 residues. DNA for the CDR3: TGTGCCAGCAGTCGATTTGGGGACAGCACTGAAGCTTTCTTT. Translated: CASSRFGDSTEAFF.

This clonotype showed up just a few times. The rearrangement joins TRBV28 to TRBJ2-1; 11 positions agree with TRBD2. CDR1 MDHEN and CDR2 SYDVKM come from the germline V gene. The CDR3 is made up of 22 amino acids. Trimming took 2 bases from V and 0 from J; bases not matched to a gene: 18. CDR3: CASSLPGAVSSGGSVSYNEQFF. The DNA of the CDR3 is TGTGCCAGCAGTTTACCAGGGGCCGTCTCTAGCGGGGGGTCTGTCTCCTACAATGAGCAGTTCTTC. Filled out from reference TRBV28 and TRBJ2-1, the complete variable domain reads DVKVTQSSRYLVKRTGEKVFLECVQDMDHENMFWYRQDPGLGLRLIYFSYDVKMKEKGDIPEGYSVSREKKERFSLILESASTNQTSMYLCASSLPGAVSSGGSVSYNEQFFGPGTRLTVL.

This chain links TRBV5-4 with TRBJ2-1, with a possible D match to TRBD1 (5 bases). The CDR3 is made up of 15 amino acids. Per the germline V gene, CDR1 is SGHNT and CDR2 is YYREEE (reference sequence). Trimming pared 0 bases from V and 5 bases from J, leaving 12 bases between. The CDR3 here is CASSLGQSLHNEQFF. DNA of the CDR3: TGTGCCAGCAGCTTGGGACAGTCCCTACACAATGAGCAGTTCTTC.

The rearrangement joins TRBV11-2 to TRBJ1-2; possible D gene TRBD1, 5 bases. Germline CDR1 reads SGHAT; CDR2 reads FQNNGV. V was clipped by 0 bases and J by 4 bases, with 15 bases between them. This CDR3 comprises 16 residues. The CDR3 DNA follows: TGTGCCAGCAGCTTAGAGGGGTTGGGGCCAAGCTATGGCTACACCTTC. It is translated as CASSLEGLGPSYGYTF.

J is TRBJ2-7 and V is TRBV14; TRBD1 agrees at 8 bases. Germline lookup yields CDR1 SGHDN and CDR2 FVKESK. This CDR3 has 14 residues. V was pared by 2 bases and J by 6 bases, with 6 bases of the junction left unmatched. DNA of the CDR3: TGTGCCAGCAGCCAACGGACAGGGAGTCTCGAGCAGTACTTC. Translation gives CASSQRTGSLEQYF.

The chain uses TRBV7-9 and TRBJ2-4; D remains ambiguous. CDR3 length: 16 amino acids. The ends were cut back, 5 bases at V and 7 bases at J, with 21 bases in the middle. CDR1 and CDR2 from the germline V gene are SEHNR and FQNEAQ (reference sequence). The CDR3 coding sequence is TGTGCCAGCAGCCCAAAACGGCACAGCTCCCCGAACATTCAGTACTTC. Its translation is CASSPKRHSSPNIQYF.

This clonotype appeared a few times. The CDR3 loop is CASSMLENTGELFF. The CDR3 nucleotides are TGTGCCAGTAGTATGTTGGAGAACACCGGGGAGCTGTTTTTT. The chain joins TRBV19 to TRBJ2-2; D is unclear. In germline, CDR1 is LNHDA, CDR2 SQIVND (reference sequence). The CDR3 is made up of 14 amino acids. Between the trimmed V and J ends, which lost 3 bases and 1 base, there was a span of 6 bases. The full variable domain, with the rest looked up from reference TRBV19 and TRBJ2-2, is DGGITQSPKYLFRKEGQNVTLSCEQNLNHDAMYWYRQDPGQGLRLIYYSQIVNDFQKGDIAEGYSVSREKKESFPLTVTSAQKNPTAFYLCASSMLENTGELFFGEGSRLTVL.

The CDR3 bases are TGCAGCGTTAGAGAGGGAAACTACGAGCAGTACGTC. Translation: CSVREGNYEQYV. The V and J genes are TRBV29-1 and TRBJ2-7; weak D call: TRBD2 (5 bases). The CDR3 is 12 amino acids. Trimming pared 5 bases from V and 3 bases from J, leaving 11 bases between. Germline V gene lookup returns CDR1 SQVTM and CDR2 ANQGSEA.

CDR3 loop: CASNRFSNQPQHF. The CDR3 DNA follows: TGTGCCAGCAACAGGTTTAGCAATCAGCCCCAGCATTTT. The chain links TRBV28 to TRBJ1-5; a possible D gene is TRBD1 (5 bases). The CDR3 length is 13 residues. CDR1 and CDR2 (germline): MDHEN, SYDVKM. Between the trimmed V and J ends, which lost 7 bases and 0 bases, there was a span of 7 bases. The full variable domain, completed using reference TRBV28 and TRBJ1-5, is DVKVTQSSRYLVKRTGEKVFLECVQDMDHENMFWYRQDPGLGLRLIYFSYDVKMKEKGDIPEGYSVSREKKERFSLILESASTNQTSMYLCASNRFSNQPQHFGDGTRLSIL.

V usage is TRBV14 and J usage is TRBJ2-1; D possibly corresponds to TRBD1 (5 bases). The germline V and J ends were trimmed by 4 bases and 8 bases, with 21 bases remaining between them. From germline, CDR1 is SGHDN and CDR2 FVKESK. The CDR3 length is 16 residues. CDR3 region: CASSLLPNGQGYEQFF. The CDR3 DNA reads as TGTGCCAGCAGCCTACTCCCAAACGGGCAGGGCTATGAGCAGTTCTTC. Full variable domain (outside the CDR3, taken from reference TRBV14 and TRBJ2-1): EAGVTQFPSHSVIEKGQTVTLRCDPISGHDNLYWYRRVMGKEIKFLLHFVKESKQDESGMPNNRFLAERTGGTYSTLKVQPAELEDSGVYFCASSLLPNGQGYEQFFGPGTRLTVL.

This clonotype was seen many times. The chain is built from TRBV7-8 and TRBJ2-7, with D perhaps TRBD2 (6 bases). Trimming shortened V by 6 bases and J by 3 bases, and 12 bases separated the two germline ends. CDR1 is SGHVS, CDR2 FQNEAQ, per germline. This CDR3 is built from 13 residues. CDR3 sequence (DNA): TGTGCCAGCAGTTCTCTAGCGAACTACGAGCAGTACTTC. Protein: CASSSLANYEQYF.

The rearrangement uses TRBV6-5 and TRBJ2-5; a weak D match, TRBD1 (6 bases). CDR1 and CDR2 (germline): MNHEY, SVGAGI. The V end lost 4 bases, the J end lost 0 bases, and 15 bases lay between the germline ends. This CDR3 spans 16 amino acids. The CDR3 DNA reads as TGTGCCAGCAGTTTTCGACAGGAGATGTACCAAGAGACCCAGTACTTC. This gives the protein CASSFRQEMYQETQYF.

This clonotype was seen a single time. DNA of the CDR3: TGTGCCAGCCAGTCCCGACAGGGTCTCACCCACGAGCAGTACTTC. This sequence encodes CASQSRQGLTHEQYF. The V call is TRBV27, the J call TRBJ2-7, with 7 bases aligning to TRBD1. The J segment lost 5 bases and the V segment lost 8 bases, leaving 15 bases of the junction unmatched. CDR1 and CDR2 from the germline V gene are MNHEY and SMNVEV (reference sequence). There are 15 residues in the CDR3.

About this clonotype itself: A read error is possible here, since a much larger clone lies one base away. The chain combines TRBV12-3 or TRBV12-4 with TRBJ1-5; TRBD1 might be the D (6 bases). This CDR3 spans 13 amino acids. The chain's CDR3 is CANSQGKVQPQHF. CDR3 DNA: TGTGCCAACAGTCAGGGGAAGGTTCAGCCCCAGCATTTT.

This clonotype was observed at least ten times. The chain uses TRBV7-9 and TRBJ2-5; 8 bases align to TRBD1. CDR1 is SEHNR and CDR2 is FQNEAQ in the germline V gene (reference sequence). The junction had 5 bases not matched to a gene; V was cut back by 3 bases and J by 2 bases. CDR3 length: 15 amino acids. CDR3 loop: CASSFYTGGQETQYF. CDR3 nucleotide sequence: TGTGCCAGCAGCTTCTACACAGGGGGACAAGAGACCCAGTACTTC.

Of note for this clonotype: At one end, the junction sequence differs from germline, possibly due to a read error. V and J are TRBV7-8 and TRBJ2-7; D possibly corresponds to TRBD2 (5 bases). The germline V gene has CDR1 SGHVS and CDR2 FQNEAQ. There are 15 residues in the CDR3. In nucleotides, the CDR3 is TGTGCCAGCAACTTAGAGGTGGGGAGCTCCTACGAGCAGTACTTC. Protein product: CASNLEVGSSYEQYF.